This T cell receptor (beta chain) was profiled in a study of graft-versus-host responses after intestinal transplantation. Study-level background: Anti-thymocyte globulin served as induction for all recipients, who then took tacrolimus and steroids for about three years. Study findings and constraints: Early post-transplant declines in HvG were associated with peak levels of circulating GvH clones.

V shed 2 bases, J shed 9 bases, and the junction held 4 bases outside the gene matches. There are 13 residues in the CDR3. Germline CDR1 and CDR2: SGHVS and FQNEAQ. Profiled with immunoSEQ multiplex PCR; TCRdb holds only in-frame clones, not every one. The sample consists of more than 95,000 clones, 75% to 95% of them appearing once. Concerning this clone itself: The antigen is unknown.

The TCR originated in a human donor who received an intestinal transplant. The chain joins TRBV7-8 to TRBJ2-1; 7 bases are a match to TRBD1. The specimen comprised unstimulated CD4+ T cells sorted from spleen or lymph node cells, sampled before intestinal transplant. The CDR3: CASSLIGGGEQFF. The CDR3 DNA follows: TGTGCCAGCAGCTTAATAGGGGGCGGTGAGCAGTTCTTC.